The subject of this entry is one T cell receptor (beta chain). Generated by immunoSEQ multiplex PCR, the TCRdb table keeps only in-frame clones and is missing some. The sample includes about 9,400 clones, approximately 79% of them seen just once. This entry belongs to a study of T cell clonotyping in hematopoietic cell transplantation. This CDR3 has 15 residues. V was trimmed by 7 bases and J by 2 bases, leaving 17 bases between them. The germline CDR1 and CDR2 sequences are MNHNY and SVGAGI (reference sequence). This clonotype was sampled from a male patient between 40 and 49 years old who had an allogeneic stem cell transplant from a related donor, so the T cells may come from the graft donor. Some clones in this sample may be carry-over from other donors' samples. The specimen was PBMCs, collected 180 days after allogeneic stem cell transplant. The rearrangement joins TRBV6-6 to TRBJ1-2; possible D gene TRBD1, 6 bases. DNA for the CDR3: TGTGCCAGCAATGATGGGGGCGCTGGCAACTATGGCTACACCTTC. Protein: CASNDGGAGNYGYTF.